This TCR beta chain was sequenced for a study of CD8+ T cells in alopecia areata. Study outcomes and limitations: Sharing of TCRs across patients appeared less clear than in mice, possibly for HLA-related reasons.

RNA was isolated and reverse transcribed to cDNA, the sequencing template. Assay used: immunoSEQ multiplex PCR; TCRdb lists only in-frame clones, some missing. Seen here are about 150,000 clones, approximately 56% observed once, and the top ten hold roughly a third. Between the trimmed V and J ends, which lost 5 bases and 8 bases, there was a span of 22 bases. The V gene's germline CDR1 is SGHRS and CDR2 YFSETQ. The CDR3 is 16 amino acids. As concerns this clone: Its antigen is undetermined.

Sequenced sample: CD8+ T cells sorted from blood. This TCR was sampled from a human donor in good health. The V and J genes are TRBV5-1 and TRBJ1-4, with D perhaps TRBD1 (6 bases). CDR3 amino acids: CASRATGSGVLEKLFF. The CDR3, as DNA: TGCGCCAGCAGAGCAACAGGGTCTGGGGTTTTGGAAAAACTGTTTTTT.